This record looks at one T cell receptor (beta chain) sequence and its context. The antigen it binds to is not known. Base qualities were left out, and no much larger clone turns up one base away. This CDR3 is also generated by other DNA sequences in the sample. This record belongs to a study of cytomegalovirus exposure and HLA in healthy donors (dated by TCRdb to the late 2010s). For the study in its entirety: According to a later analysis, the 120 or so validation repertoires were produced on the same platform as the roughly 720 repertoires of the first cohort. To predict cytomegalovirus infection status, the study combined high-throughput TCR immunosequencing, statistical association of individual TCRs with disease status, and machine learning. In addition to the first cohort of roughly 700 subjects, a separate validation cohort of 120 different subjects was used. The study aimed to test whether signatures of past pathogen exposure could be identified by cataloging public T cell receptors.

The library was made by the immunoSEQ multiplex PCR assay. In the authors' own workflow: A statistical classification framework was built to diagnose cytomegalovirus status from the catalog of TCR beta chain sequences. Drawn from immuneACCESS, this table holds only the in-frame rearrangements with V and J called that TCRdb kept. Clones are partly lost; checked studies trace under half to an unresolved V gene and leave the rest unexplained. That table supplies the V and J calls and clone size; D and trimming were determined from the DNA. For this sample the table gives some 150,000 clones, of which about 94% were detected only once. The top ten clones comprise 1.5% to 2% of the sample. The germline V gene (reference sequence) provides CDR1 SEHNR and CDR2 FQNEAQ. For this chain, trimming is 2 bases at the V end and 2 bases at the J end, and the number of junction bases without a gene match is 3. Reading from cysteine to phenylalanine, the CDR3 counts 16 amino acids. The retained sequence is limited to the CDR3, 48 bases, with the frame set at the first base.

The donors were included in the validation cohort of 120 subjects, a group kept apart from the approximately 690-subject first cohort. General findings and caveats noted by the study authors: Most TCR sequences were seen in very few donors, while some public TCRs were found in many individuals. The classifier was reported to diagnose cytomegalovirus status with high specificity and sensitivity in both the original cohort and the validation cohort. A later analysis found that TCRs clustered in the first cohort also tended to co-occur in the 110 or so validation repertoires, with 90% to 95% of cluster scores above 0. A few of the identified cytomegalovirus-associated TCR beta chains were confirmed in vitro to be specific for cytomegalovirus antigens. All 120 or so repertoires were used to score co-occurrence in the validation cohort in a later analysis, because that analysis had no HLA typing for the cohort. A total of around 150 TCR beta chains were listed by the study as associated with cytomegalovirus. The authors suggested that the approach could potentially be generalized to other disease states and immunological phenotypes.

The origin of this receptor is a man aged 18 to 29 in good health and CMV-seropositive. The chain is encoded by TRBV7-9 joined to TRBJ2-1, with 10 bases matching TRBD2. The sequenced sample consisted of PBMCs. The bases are TGTGCCAGCAGCTTAAGTCTAGCGGGAGCCTACAATGAGCAGTTCTTC. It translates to CASSLSLAGAYNEQFF.